This TCR beta chain was profiled in a study of blood T cell repertoires in acute mononucleosis (dated by TCRdb to between 2020 and 2021). Concerning the study at large: Acute-phase samples were taken within 2 weeks of symptom onset, representing the primary response. The mean EBV load in blood was 3.5 to 4.5 log10 genome copies per million B cells during acute infection, compared with about 2.6 at convalescence. In acute infection, YVL-BR-specific cells made up a mean of roughly 2.2% of blood CD8 T cells and GLC-BM-specific cells made up a mean of approximately 1%.

For TCR profiling, total RNA from at least 10,000 sorted tetramer+ CD8 T cells was reverse transcribed into cDNA. CDR3 regions were PCR-amplified with primers annealing to V and J regions, and unique molecular identifiers were added to track templates. TCRalpha and TCRbeta chains were profiled using the immunoSEQ platform, including its sequencing and error-correction standards. From the authors' description of their analysis: Clonal copy numbers were corrected for sequencing and PCR errors, and CDR3s were defined per IMGT conventions. Only productive rearrangements were analyzed, using immunoSEQ Analyzer versions 2.0 and 3.0, with gene-pairing frequencies processed further in Microsoft Excel. Circos plots were used to visualize V-J pairings, and MEME together with a custom motifSearch program was used to find CDR3 motifs. The probability of generation of TCR sequences was calculated using the OLGA algorithm. A clonotype seen at both visits was called persistent, a clonotype seen only at the acute visit was called nonpersistent, and a clonotype seen only at convalescence was called de novo. An amino acid clonotype used by more than one donor was defined as a public TCR. TCRdb holds this immuneACCESS table with in-frame rearrangements only. Some clones are missing; in checked studies, unresolved V genes explain under half, and the rest has no known cause. That table furnishes V, J and clone size, whereas the DNA furnished D and trimming. For this sample the table gives 7,800 or so clones, of which around 25% were detected only once. The ten largest clones take up around 26% of the sample.

This clone was found a few times. It has no much larger one-base neighbor in the sample; base qualities were not kept. Beyond this particular receptor, the publication reports: For BRLF1 (YVL-BR), TCRalpha CDR3 motifs played a dominant role and TCRbeta a minimal role in TCR repertoire selection. With just a few donors in the cohort, the group averages were based on very few individuals. Because only a fraction of each donor's blood was analyzed, sampling error might partly account for the low clonotype overlap between the acute and convalescent samples. Although only about 8.9% of unique acute clonotypes carried over into convalescence, these persisting clonotypes made up most of the response, and the remainder were seemingly replaced by new, diverse de novo clonotypes.

The time point label corresponds to: acute infectious mononucleosis, at clinical presentation within 2 weeks of symptom onset (visit 1). Over the course of primary infection, this study followed CD8 T cell responses against two immunodominant EBV epitopes, BRLF1 109 (YVL-BR) and BMLF1 280 (GLC-BM). A positive serum heterophile antibody test and EBV viral capsid antigen-specific IgM indicated primary EBV infection. As a first step, magnetic positive selection (MACS) was used to enrich total CD8 T cells from the PBMCs. A FACSAria III was used to sort live CD3+ CD8+ tetramer+ cells to over 85% purity. A PE-conjugated tetramer loaded with the BRLF1 109-117 peptide was used to sort the cells. TCR repertoires of EBV epitope-specific CD8 T cells were deep-sequenced directly ex vivo after tetramer sorting, at acute infection and at convalescence. The donors were a few individuals between roughly 18 and 29 years old who had clinical acute infectious mononucleosis and laboratory evidence of primary EBV infection. Heparinized peripheral blood was collected once when donors presented clinically with mononucleosis symptoms and a second time roughly 6 months afterward. PBMCs were isolated by Ficoll-Paque density gradient centrifugation.

The germline V gene (reference sequence) provides CDR1 LNHDA and CDR2 SQIVND. The CDR3 starts with the cysteine, ends with the phenylalanine, and has 13 residues. The DNA shown is the 39-base CDR3, in frame from base 1. V is clipped by 7 bases and J by 14 bases, and the sequence between their germline boundaries is 21 bases long. The receptor chain draws on TRBV19 and TRBJ2-1, with a weak D call of TRBD2 (6 bases match). The clonotype originates from a woman aged 18-29 years with infectious mononucleosis caused by EBV. The source material was EBV YVL epitope tetramer+ CD8+ T cells sorted from PBMCs, sampled during acute infectious mononucleosis. Per the publication, the cell subset or site label means: CD8 T cells binding a tetramer with EBV BRLF1 109-117 peptide (YVL-BR). The CDR3 region reads CASMGGGIYNEFF. DNA sequence: TGTGCCAGTATGGGGGGAGGAATCTACAATGAGTTCTTC. Supplemented by the reference TRBV19 and TRBJ2-1 proteins around the CDR3, the complete variable domain is DGGITQSPKYLFRKEGQNVTLSCEQNLNHDAMYWYRQDPGQGLRLIYYSQIVNDFQKGDIAEGYSVSREKKESFPLTVTSAQKNPTAFYLCASMGGGIYNEFFGPGTRLTVL.